A selection of T cell receptor beta chains follows, all from one sample in a study of blood T cell repertoires in COVID-19. The data were produced by immunoSEQ multiplex PCR, yet TCRdb's version contains in-frame clones alone and is incomplete. Found here are some 320,000 clones, roughly 89% of them singletons; the top ten hold about 5%. Material for sequencing was PBMCs or T cells enriched from blood (not recorded which). The receptor source for this set is a man aged 55 to 70 who had recovered from COVID-19. The CDR3 runs from the conserved cysteine through the conserved F or W. The D gene is left open where the match is weak. Expanded clones get a size class; other rows say once, few or many, or leave the size out.

clone_size	v_call	j_call	d_call	cdr3_nt	cdr3_aa
once	TRBV5-1	TRBJ1-4	NA	TGCGCCAGCAGCTTCGGTTCAGGAGAAAAACTGTTTTTT	CASSFGSGEKLFF
NA	TRBV28	TRBJ2-7	TRBD2	TGTGCCAGCAGTGTGGGGGGGAGCTCCTACGAGCAGTACTTC	CASSVGGSSYEQYF
NA	TRBV29-1	TRBJ2-6	TRBD1	TGCAGCGTAGCCCCAGGGGGCTCTGGGGCCAACGTCCTGACTTTC	CSVAPGGSGANVLTF
few	TRBV5-1	TRBJ2-1	TRBD1	TGCGCCAGCTTGCCCGGGACAGGGAGATCGATAAATGAGCAGTTCTTC	CASLPGTGRSINEQFF
NA	TRBV28	TRBJ1-2	TRBD1	TGTGCCAGCAGTACTGGGACAGGGACGGGTGGCTACACCTTC	CASSTGTGTGGYTF
NA	TRBV5-1	TRBJ2-3	TRBD2	TGCGCCAGCAGCTCGGGACTAGCGGGGTCGGATACGCAGTATTTT	CASSSGLAGSDTQYF
NA	TRBV29-1	TRBJ2-7	TRBD1	TGCAGCGGAAGCGGGACAGGGCTGTACGAGCAGTACTTC	CSGSGTGLYEQYF
NA	TRBV7-2	TRBJ2-7	NA	TGTGCCAGCAGCTTTATCCGGAGTCAGGAGCAGTACTTC	CASSFIRSQEQYF
NA	TRBV5-1	TRBJ2-7	NA	TGCGCCAGCAGCTTTGGAGGAACCTCCTACGAGCAGTACTTC	CASSFGGTSYEQYF
NA	TRBV9	TRBJ1-6	TRBD1	TGTGCCAGCAGCGCGGGGACAGGGGAAATTTCACCCCTCCACTTT	CASSAGTGEISPLHF
NA	TRBV5-1	TRBJ1-3	TRBD1	TGCGCCAGCAGCGACGGGACAGGAGAATACTCTGGAAACACCATATATTTT	CASSDGTGEYSGNTIYF
once	TRBV7-2	TRBJ1-1	NA	TGTGCCAGCAGCTATAACAGGGAAGGGACTGAAGCTTTCTTT	CASSYNREGTEAFF
NA	TRBV19	TRBJ1-5	TRBD1	TGTGCCAGTAGTATAGCCTTTGACAGGGCCCTTAGCAATCAGCCCCAGCATTTT	CASSIAFDRALSNQPQHF
once	TRBV9	TRBJ2-1	TRBD2	TGTGCCAGCAGCTTGGGACTAGCGGCTAACAATGAGCAGTTCTTC	CASSLGLAANNEQFF
NA	TRBV18	TRBJ1-4	TRBD1	TGTGCCAGCTCACCACCGTCCACAGGGGTTAATGAAAAACTGTTTTTT	CASSPPSTGVNEKLFF
NA	TRBV4-1	TRBJ1-1	NA	TGCGCCAGCAGCCAAGCTCATCCCCGGACAGCCAACACTGAAGCTTTCTTT	CASSQAHPRTANTEAFF
NA	TRBV5-4	TRBJ2-7	NA	TGTGCCAGCAGCTCGGGGACTTCCAAGGGCTACGAGCAGTACTTC	CASSSGTSKGYEQYF
NA	TRBV9	TRBJ1-2	NA	TGTGCCAGCAGCGTAGTAGGGGATTCTAACTATGGCTACACCTTC	CASSVVGDSNYGYTF
NA	TRBV19	TRBJ1-5	NA	TGTGCCAGTAATCCTTTAGGAGGTATGAGCAATCAGCCCCAGCATTTT	CASNPLGGMSNQPQHF
NA	TRBV18	TRBJ1-4	TRBD1	TGTGCCAGCTCACCGGACAGGGCGGGTGAAAAACTGTTTTTT	CASSPDRAGEKLFF
NA	TRBV28	TRBJ2-7	NA	TGTGCCAGCTGCCCTACAGGGTTGAACTCCTACGAGCAGTACTTC	CASCPTGLNSYEQYF
NA	TRBV6-5	TRBJ2-1	TRBD1	TGTGCCAGCAGACGGGACAGGGGGCAGGGGAATGAGCAGTTCTTC	CASRRDRGQGNEQFF
NA	TRBV19	TRBJ2-3	TRBD1	TGTGCCAGTAGTACCTTGACAGGGGGCGATCGGTATTTT	CASSTLTGGDRYF
NA	TRBV18	TRBJ1-3	NA	TGTGCCAGCTCACCACCGGAGTCAGGGTATGGAAACACCATATATTTT	CASSPPESGYGNTIYF
NA	TRBV27	TRBJ2-7	NA	TGTGCCAGCAGTTCAAATCCGACCTACGGGGAGCAGTACTTC	CASSSNPTYGEQYF
NA	TRBV18	TRBJ1-5	TRBD1	TGTGCCAGCTCTCCAGAACAGGGGGACTATAGCAATCAGCCCCAGCATTTT	CASSPEQGDYSNQPQHF
NA	TRBV19	TRBJ1-5	TRBD1	TGTGCCAGTACCATAGGGGGGGACAGGGGACTCTATAGCAATCAGCCCCAGCATTTT	CASTIGGDRGLYSNQPQHF
NA	TRBV5-1	TRBJ1-4	NA	TGCGCCAGCAGCCACCGGGGAGCGAGCAATGAAAAACTGTTTTTT	CASSHRGASNEKLFF
NA	TRBV6-2/TRBV6-3	TRBJ1-6	TRBD1	TGTGCCAGCAGTATCCGGGACAGTTATAATTCACCCCTCCACTTT	CASSIRDSYNSPLHF
NA	TRBV5-1	TRBJ2-7	TRBD2	TGCGCCAGCAGCTTGGCTAGCGGGATTGCCTACGAGCAGTACTTC	CASSLASGIAYEQYF
once	TRBV6-5	TRBJ1-6	NA	TGTGCCAGCAGTTACTTCGGGGAACTAAACAATTCACCCCTCCACTTT	CASSYFGELNNSPLHF
NA	TRBV6-2/TRBV6-3	TRBJ2-7	TRBD2	TGTGCCAGCAGTTACTCGATTACCCGACTAGCGGGGTACTACGAGCAGTACTTC	CASSYSITRLAGYYEQYF
NA	TRBV25-1	TRBJ2-1	TRBD2	TGTGCCAGCAGTGGCCCCCAGCGGGAGCACTACAATGAGCAGTTCTTC	CASSGPQREHYNEQFF
NA	TRBV5-5	TRBJ2-2	TRBD1	TGTGCCAGCAGCTTCCAAGACAGGGATAGCGGGGAGCTGTTTTTT	CASSFQDRDSGELFF
NA	TRBV4-2	TRBJ1-1	TRBD1	TGTGCCAGCAGCCGTCTTACAGGGGGCTTGGACACTGAAGCTTTCTTT	CASSRLTGGLDTEAFF
NA	TRBV9	TRBJ1-4	NA	TGTGCCAGCAGCGCCTCCGGGTACGGTAATGAAAAACTGTTTTTT	CASSASGYGNEKLFF
NA	TRBV28	TRBJ1-2	TRBD1	TGTGCCAGCAGTCTAAGGACAGGGGGCTTCGGCTACACCTTC	CASSLRTGGFGYTF
NA	TRBV10-3	TRBJ1-6	TRBD1	TGTGCCATCAGTGAGGGACAGGGGTATTCACCCCTCCACTTT	CAISEGQGYSPLHF
NA	TRBV28	TRBJ1-4	NA	TGTGCCAGCAGTTTGTTGGTGGGGGGACTCTCTAATGAAAAACTGTTTTTT	CASSLLVGGLSNEKLFF
NA	TRBV30	TRBJ2-7	NA	TGTGCCTGGAGGGCAGAAATCTACGAGCAGTACTTC	CAWRAEIYEQYF
NA	TRBV28	TRBJ2-7	TRBD2	TGTGCCAGCAGTTTAACCCCCCTAGCGGAGTCCTACGAGCAGTACTTC	CASSLTPLAESYEQYF
once	TRBV5-1	TRBJ2-1	TRBD2	TGCGCCAGCAGCTTGGATGGACTAGCGGGAAATGAGCAGTTCTTC	CASSLDGLAGNEQFF
NA	TRBV18	TRBJ2-1	TRBD2	TGTGCCAGCTCCCCTTTTAGCGGGAGGGAGGATGAGCAGTTCTTC	CASSPFSGREDEQFF
once	TRBV5-1	TRBJ1-4	NA	TGCGCCAGCAGCTTGGCGGGGGGATTTGAAAAACTGTTTTTT	CASSLAGGFEKLFF
NA	TRBV7-9	TRBJ2-1	TRBD2	TGTGCCAGCATCCAACGCGGGGGGGCCATTTACAATGAGCAGTTCTTC	CASIQRGGAIYNEQFF
NA	TRBV27	TRBJ2-7	NA	TGTGCCAGCAGTTCGGGAGCGGCTACCGGTTACGAGCAGTACTTC	CASSSGAATGYEQYF
NA	TRBV5-6	TRBJ2-1	NA	TGTGCCAGCAGCCCCCCCAAGGGGCAGGAGTATTACAATGAGCAGTTCTTC	CASSPPKGQEYYNEQFF
NA	TRBV27	TRBJ2-7	NA	TGTGCCAGCAGTTTGGGCCATTCGGGGTACGAGCAGTACTTC	CASSLGHSGYEQYF
NA	TRBV19	TRBJ2-2	TRBD2	TGTGCCAGTAGTATGCAAAGCGGGATAAGCGGGGAGCTGTTTTTT	CASSMQSGISGELFF
NA	TRBV19	TRBJ1-3	NA	TGTGCCAGTAGTATTCCAGGGTCGGGTGGAAACACCATATATTTT	CASSIPGSGGNTIYF
once	TRBV2	TRBJ1-6	NA	TGTGCCAGCAGTGTTCAGGGTCCTTATAATTCACCCCTCCACTTT	CASSVQGPYNSPLHF
NA	TRBV18	TRBJ2-3	NA	TGTGCCAGCTCACCTCCGGGACTTACGGATACGCAGTATTTT	CASSPPGLTDTQYF
NA	TRBV6-5	TRBJ2-3	NA	TGTGCCAGCAAGATCGGGGATTTAGGCGCAGATACGCAGTATTTT	CASKIGDLGADTQYF
NA	TRBV18	TRBJ1-6	NA	TGTGCCAGCTCACCAAACTACCAGGCGGGTTCACCCCTCCACTTT	CASSPNYQAGSPLHF
NA	TRBV6-5	TRBJ1-1	NA	TGTGCAACCGCCCTGGGGACTTTTATGAACACTGAAGCTTTCTTT	CATALGTFMNTEAFF
NA	TRBV11-2	TRBJ2-7	TRBD2	TGTGCCAGCAGCTCCCCCAGGAGGGACTACTACGAGCAGTACTTC	CASSSPRRDYYEQYF